The present TCR beta chain was sequenced within a study of T cells in Graves' hyperthyroidism and ophthalmopathy. The germline CDR1 and CDR2 sequences are MNHEY and SVGAGI. The CDR3 is 15 residues long. J gave up 7 bases and V 0 bases, and 5 bases lay outside the gene matches. This clonotype appeared many times. The investigators amplified TCR beta CDR3 regions from RNA transcripts. With the HTBI primer set, the TCR CDR3 went through a first round of RT-PCR. MiXCR was run by TCRdb on the multiplex PCR reads, yielding one entry per CDR3 protein. The sample lists around 290,000 distinct CDR3 sequences, about 17% occurring once.

The sample taken for sequencing was blood. The receptor comes from a woman aged 60-75 years with Graves' ophthalmopathy. The chain carries TRBV6-5 and TRBJ2-1; 8 bases are a match to TRBD2. The DNA for the CDR3 is TGTGCCAGCAGTTACTCGAGCGGGAGATCGAATGAGCAGTTCTTC. Translated, it gives CASSYSSGRSNEQFF.